This T cell receptor (beta chain) derives from a study of T cells after yellow fever vaccination. Study conclusions and caveats: Though weaker, the secondary response peaked faster, on day 5 versus 15.

V gave up 1 base and J gave up 2 bases, with 7 bases separating them. Germline V CDR1 and CDR2: SQVTM, ANQGSEA. This CDR3 region has 13 residues. TCRdb itself ran the 5' RACE reads through MiXCR, one entry per CDR3 protein. The table lists 250,000 to 300,000 distinct CDR3 sequences, about an eighth of them singletons. This clonotype was detected ten times or more. The antigen is unknown. The chain is built from TRBV29-1 and TRBJ2-3; a weak D match, TRBD2 (6 bases). Sample: CD4+ T cells sorted from PBMCs, taken 45 days after the yellow fever booster vaccination. This receptor was taken from a man aged 25 to 45 who received the YFV17D yellow fever vaccine. CDR3 DNA: TGCAGCGTTGAAGCGGGAGCCACAGATACGCAGTATTTT. This codes for CSVEAGATDTQYF.